Below, one T cell receptor beta chain is given with its context. Its matching antigen is unknown. Measured with immunoSEQ multiplex PCR; TCRdb has only the in-frame clones, and not every one. This repertoire shows about 82,000 clones, 70% to 90% found once; its top ten account for about 3.2%. This specimen comes from a study of glioma-infiltrating T cells after dendritic cell vaccination. Study overall: Glioblastoma patients came from Phase I and II dendritic cell vaccination trials. General study results and limits: TCR clonality showed no direct relationship with survival.

CDR3 length: 12 amino acids. V was trimmed by 2 bases and J by 5 bases, leaving 3 bases between them. Germline lookup yields CDR1 SEHNR and CDR2 FQNEAQ (reference sequence). This TCR was sampled from a human donor with glioblastoma. The chain recombines TRBV7-9 with TRBJ1-4, with D unclear. The sample here was blood, taken before dendritic cell vaccination. The DNA of the CDR3 is TGTGCCAGCAGCTTACGGAATGAAAAACTGTTTTTT. This codes for CASSLRNEKLFF.